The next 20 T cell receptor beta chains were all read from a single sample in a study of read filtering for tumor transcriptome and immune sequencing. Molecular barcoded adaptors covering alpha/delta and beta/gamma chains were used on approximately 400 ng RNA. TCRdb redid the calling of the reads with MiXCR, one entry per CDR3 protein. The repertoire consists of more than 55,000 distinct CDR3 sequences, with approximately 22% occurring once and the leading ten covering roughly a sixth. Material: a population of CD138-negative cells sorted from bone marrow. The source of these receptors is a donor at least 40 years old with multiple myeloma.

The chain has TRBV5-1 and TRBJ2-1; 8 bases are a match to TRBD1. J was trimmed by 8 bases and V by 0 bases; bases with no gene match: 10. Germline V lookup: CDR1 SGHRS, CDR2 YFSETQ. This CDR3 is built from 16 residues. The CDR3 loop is CASSLEGQGPFDEQFF. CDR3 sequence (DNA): TGCGCCAGCAGCTTGGAAGGACAGGGCCCCTTCGATGAGCAGTTCTTC.

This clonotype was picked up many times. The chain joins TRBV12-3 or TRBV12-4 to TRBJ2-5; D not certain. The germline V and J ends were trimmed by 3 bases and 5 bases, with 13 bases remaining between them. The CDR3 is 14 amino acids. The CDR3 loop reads CASSLADGKETQYF. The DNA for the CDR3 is TGTGCCAGCAGTTTGGCGGATGGGAAGGAGACCCAGTACTTC.

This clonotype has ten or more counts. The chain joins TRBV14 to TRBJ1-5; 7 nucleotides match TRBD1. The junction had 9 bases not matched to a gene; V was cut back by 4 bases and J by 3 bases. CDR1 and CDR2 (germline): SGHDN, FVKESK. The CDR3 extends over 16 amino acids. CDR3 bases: TGTGCCAGCAGCCTCCGGCGGGACAGCGCCAATCAGCCCCAGCATTTT. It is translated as CASSLRRDSANQPQHF.

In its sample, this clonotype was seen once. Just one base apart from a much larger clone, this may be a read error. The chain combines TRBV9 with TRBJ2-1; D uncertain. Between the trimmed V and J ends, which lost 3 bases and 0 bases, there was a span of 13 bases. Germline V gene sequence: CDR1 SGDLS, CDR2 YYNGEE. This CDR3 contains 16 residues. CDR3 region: CASSAITWSSYNEQFF. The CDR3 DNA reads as TGTGCCAGCAGCGCCATCACCTGGAGCTCCTACAATGAGCAGTTCTTC.

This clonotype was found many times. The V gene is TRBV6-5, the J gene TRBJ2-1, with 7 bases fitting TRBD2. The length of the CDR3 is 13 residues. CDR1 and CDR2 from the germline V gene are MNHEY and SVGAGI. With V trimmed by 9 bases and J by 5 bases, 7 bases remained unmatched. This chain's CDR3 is CASKGDYHNEQFF. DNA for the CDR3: TGTGCCAGTAAAGGGGACTACCACAATGAGCAGTTCTTC.

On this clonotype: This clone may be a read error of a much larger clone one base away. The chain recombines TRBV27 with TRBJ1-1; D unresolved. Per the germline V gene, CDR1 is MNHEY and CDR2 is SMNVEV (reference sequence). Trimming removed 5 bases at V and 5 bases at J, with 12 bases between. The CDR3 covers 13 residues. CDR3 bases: TGTGCCAGCAGTCCCCCATTAGGGACTGAAGCTTTCTTT. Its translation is CASSPPLGTEAFF.

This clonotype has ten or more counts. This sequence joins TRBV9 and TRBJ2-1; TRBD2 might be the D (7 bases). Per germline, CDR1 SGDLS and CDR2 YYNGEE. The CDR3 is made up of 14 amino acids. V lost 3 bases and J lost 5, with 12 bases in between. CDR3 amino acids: CASSAGGRNNEQFF. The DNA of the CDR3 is TGTGCCAGCAGCGCGGGGGGCAGGAACAATGAGCAGTTCTTC.

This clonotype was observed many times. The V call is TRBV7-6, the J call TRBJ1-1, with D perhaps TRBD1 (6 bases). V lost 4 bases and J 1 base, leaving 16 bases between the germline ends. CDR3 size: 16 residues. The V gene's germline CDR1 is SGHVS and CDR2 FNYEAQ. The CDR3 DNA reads TGTGCCAGCAGCTCGAAAGGGGGGGCGTCGAACACTGAAGCTTTCTTT. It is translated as CASSSKGGASNTEAFF. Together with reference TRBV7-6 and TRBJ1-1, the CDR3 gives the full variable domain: GAGVSQSPRYKVTKRGQDVALRCDPISGHVSLYWYRQALGQGPEFLTYFNYEAQQDKSGLPNDRFSAERPEGSISTLTIQRTEQRDSAMYRCASSSKGGASNTEAFFGQGTRLTVV.

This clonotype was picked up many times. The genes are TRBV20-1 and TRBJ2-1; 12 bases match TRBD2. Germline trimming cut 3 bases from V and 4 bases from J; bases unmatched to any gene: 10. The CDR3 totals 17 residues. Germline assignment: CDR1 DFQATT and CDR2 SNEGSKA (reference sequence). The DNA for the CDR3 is TGCAGTGCTAGCACCCTTGGGACTAGCGGGCGATACAATGAGCAGTTCTTC. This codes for CSASTLGTSGRYNEQFF.

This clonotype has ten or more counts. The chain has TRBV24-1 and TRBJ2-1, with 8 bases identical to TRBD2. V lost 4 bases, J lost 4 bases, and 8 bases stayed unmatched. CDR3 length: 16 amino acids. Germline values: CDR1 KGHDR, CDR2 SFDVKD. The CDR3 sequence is CATSDRSGGGYNEQFF. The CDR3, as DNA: TGTGCCACCAGTGACCGCAGCGGGGGCGGTTACAATGAGCAGTTCTTC.

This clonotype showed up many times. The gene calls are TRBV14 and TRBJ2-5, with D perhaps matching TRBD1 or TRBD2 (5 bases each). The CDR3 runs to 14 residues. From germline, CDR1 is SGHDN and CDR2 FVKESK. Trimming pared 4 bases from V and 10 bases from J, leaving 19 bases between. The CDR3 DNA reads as TGTGCCAGCAGCCTAAGGGACCTAGGGAGTATCCAGTACTTC. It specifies CASSLRDLGSIQYF.

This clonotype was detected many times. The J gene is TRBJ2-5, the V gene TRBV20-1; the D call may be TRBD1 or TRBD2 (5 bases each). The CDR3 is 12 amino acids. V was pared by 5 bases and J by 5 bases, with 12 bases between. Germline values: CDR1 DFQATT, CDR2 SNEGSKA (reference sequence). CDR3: CSAPEGLETQYF. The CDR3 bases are TGCAGTGCTCCCGAGGGGTTGGAGACCCAGTACTTC.

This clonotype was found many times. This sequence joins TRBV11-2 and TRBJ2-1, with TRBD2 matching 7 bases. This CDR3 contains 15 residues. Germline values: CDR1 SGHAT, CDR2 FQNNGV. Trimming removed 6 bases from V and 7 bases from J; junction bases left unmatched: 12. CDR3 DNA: TGTGCCAGCAGTCCCGGGGGGTGGGATGCGAATGAGCAGTTCTTC. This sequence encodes CASSPGGWDANEQFF.

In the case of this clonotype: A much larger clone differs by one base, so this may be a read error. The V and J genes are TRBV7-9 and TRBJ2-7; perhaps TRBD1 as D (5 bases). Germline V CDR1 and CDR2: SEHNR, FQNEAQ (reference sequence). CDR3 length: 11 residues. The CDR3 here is CSSSNAGEQYF. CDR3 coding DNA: TGTTCCAGCAGCAACGCAGGGGAGCAGTACTTC.

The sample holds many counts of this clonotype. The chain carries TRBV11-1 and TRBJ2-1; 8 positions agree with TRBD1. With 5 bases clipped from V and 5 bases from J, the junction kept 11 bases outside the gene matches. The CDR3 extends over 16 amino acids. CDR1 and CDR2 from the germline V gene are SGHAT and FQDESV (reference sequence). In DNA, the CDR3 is TGTGCCAGCAGCCCTAGCCCGGACAGGGACCACAATGAGCAGTTCTTC. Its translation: CASSPSPDRDHNEQFF.

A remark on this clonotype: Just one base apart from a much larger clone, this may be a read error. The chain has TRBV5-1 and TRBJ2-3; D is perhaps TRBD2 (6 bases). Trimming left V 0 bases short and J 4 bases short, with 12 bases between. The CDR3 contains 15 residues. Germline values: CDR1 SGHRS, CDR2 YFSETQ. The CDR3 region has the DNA TGCGCCAGCAGCTTGGTGGGAGGCGGCGCAGATACGCAGTATTTT. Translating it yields CASSLVGGGADTQYF. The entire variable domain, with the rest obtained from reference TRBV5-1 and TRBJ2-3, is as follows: KAGVTQTPRYLIKTRGQQVTLSCSPISGHRSVSWYQQTPGQGLQFLFEYFSETQRNKGNFPGRFSGRQFSNSRSEMNVSTLELGDSALYLCASSLVGGGADTQYFGPGTRLTVL.

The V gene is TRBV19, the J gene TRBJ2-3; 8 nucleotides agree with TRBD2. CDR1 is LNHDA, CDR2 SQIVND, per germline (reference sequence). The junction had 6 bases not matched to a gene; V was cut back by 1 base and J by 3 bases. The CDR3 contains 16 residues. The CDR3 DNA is TGTGCCAGTAGTATAGGTCTGAGCGGGGGAACAGATACGCAGTATTTT. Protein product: CASSIGLSGGTDTQYF.

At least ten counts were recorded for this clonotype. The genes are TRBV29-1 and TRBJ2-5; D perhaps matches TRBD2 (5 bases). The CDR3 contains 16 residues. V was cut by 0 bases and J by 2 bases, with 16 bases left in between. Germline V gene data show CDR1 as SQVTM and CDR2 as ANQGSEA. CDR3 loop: CSVEDLMAGLQETQYF. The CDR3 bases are TGCAGCGTTGAAGATCTTATGGCGGGCTTACAAGAGACCCAGTACTTC.

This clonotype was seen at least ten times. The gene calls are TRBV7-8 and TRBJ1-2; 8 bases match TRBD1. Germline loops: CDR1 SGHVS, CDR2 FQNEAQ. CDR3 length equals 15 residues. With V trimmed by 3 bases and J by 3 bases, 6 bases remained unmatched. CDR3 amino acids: CASSLEGQVYYGYTF. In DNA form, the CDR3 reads TGTGCCAGCAGCTTGGAGGGACAGGTCTACTATGGCTACACCTTC.

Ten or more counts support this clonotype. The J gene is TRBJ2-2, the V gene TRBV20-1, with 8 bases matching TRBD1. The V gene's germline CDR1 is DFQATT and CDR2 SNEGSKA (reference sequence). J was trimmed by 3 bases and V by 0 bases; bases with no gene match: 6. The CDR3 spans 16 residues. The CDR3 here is CSARDRRGQYTGELFF. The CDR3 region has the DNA TGCAGTGCTAGAGATCGCAGGGGGCAGTACACCGGGGAGCTGTTTTTT.